This T cell receptor (beta chain) stems from a study of blood T cell repertoires in COVID-19. Method: immunoSEQ multiplex PCR; TCRdb's copy keeps in-frame clones and lacks some. The sample gives 150,000 to 200,000 clones, 75% to 85% of which show up once; roughly 17% is in the top ten. Membership in each cohort depended on participant-reported clinical history. The receptor was isolated from a woman in her fifties or sixties with acute COVID-19. Sequencing was performed on PBMCs or T cells enriched from blood (not recorded which).

CDR3 nucleotides: TGTGCCAGCAGTGATCAGGACAGGGTGGTCTATGGCTACACCTTC. Translated, it gives CASSDQDRVVYGYTF. The gene calls are TRBV2 and TRBJ1-2; 8 bases line up with TRBD1. The germline gives CDR1 SNHLY, CDR2 FYNNEI. This CDR3 region has 15 residues. V lost 3 bases and J lost 4; bases outside the gene matches: 7.